These 27 T cell receptor beta chains originate from one sample sequenced in a study of T-cell reconstitution after alpha-beta-depleted transplantation in children. It was with unique molecular identifiers that the TCRbeta library was prepared. From the PCR reads, TCRdb called clonotypes with MiXCR, one entry per CDR3 protein. The repertoire includes a few hundred thousand distinct CDR3 sequences, around 16% of them detected once, and over 25% sits in the top ten. Sequences were derived from PBMCs, mostly from graft donor cells, sampled 360 days after TCRalphabeta/CD19-depleted stem cell transplant. These receptors were taken from a boy under three years old who had a stem cell transplant for Wiskott-Aldrich syndrome, so the T cells may come from the graft donor.

For the CDR3, the DNA is TGTGCCATCCGGGAGGCGGTCCTAAGGGCTTACAATGAGCAGTTCTTC. Translated, it gives CAIREAVLRAYNEQFF. The chain links TRBV6-2 or TRBV6-3 to TRBJ2-1; TRBD2 agrees at 7 bases. The CDR3 is 16 amino acids. Germline CDR1 is MNHEY and CDR2 is SVGEGT. J gave up 4 bases and V 10 bases, and 16 bases lay outside the gene matches.

This chain connects TRBV6-1 to TRBJ2-3, with no clear D. Per the germline V gene, CDR1 is MNHNS and CDR2 is SASEGT. V was pared by 7 bases and J by 0 bases, with 11 bases between. CDR3 size: 14 residues. CDR3 in amino acids: CASMRLTSTDTQYF. CDR3 in DNA: TGTGCCAGCATGCGTCTAACTAGCACAGATACGCAGTATTTT.

This chain connects TRBV2 to TRBJ1-1; 7 bases are a match to TRBD1. Germline CDR1 reads SNHLY; CDR2 reads FYNNEI. V trimming: 7 bases; J trimming: 9 bases; junction bases outside the gene matches: 5. The CDR3 is 11 residues long. For the CDR3, the DNA is TGTGCCAGCATGAGGACAGGAAAAGCTTTCTTT. It encodes CASMRTGKAFF.

This clonotype turned up a few times. The chain carries TRBV4-1 and TRBJ1-5; D unclear. V was pared by 0 bases and J by 10 bases, with 10 bases between. This CDR3 spans 13 amino acids. The germline CDR1 and CDR2 sequences are MGHRA and YSYEKL. The CDR3 spells CASSQDHASPQHF. In DNA form, the CDR3 reads TGCGCCAGCAGCCAAGATCACGCTAGTCCCCAGCATTTT.

In this sample, this clonotype turned up a few times. This chain uses TRBV10-3 with TRBJ2-5; D is tentatively TRBD1 or TRBD2 (5 bases each). CDR3 size: 13 residues. The ends were cut back, 1 base at V and 3 bases at J, with 6 bases in the middle. Germline-derived CDR1 and CDR2 are ENHRY and SYGVKD. CDR3 DNA: TGTGCCATCAGTGAGTGGGGGAAAGAGACCCAGTACTTC. It codes for CAISEWGKETQYF.

This clonotype was seen just once. The CDR3 sequence: CAISLPSGGGEQYF. Here the CDR3 DNA reads TGTGCCATCAGCCTCCCCTCAGGCGGAGGGGAGCAGTACTTC. The gene calls are TRBV10-3 and TRBJ2-7; D is possibly TRBD2 (6 bases). V was pared by 6 bases and J by 7 bases, with 19 bases between. This CDR3 region has 14 residues. In germline, CDR1 is ENHRY, CDR2 SYGVKD.

This clonotype was seen only a few times. This chain uses TRBV6-5 with TRBJ1-2; D is possibly TRBD1 (5 bases). This CDR3 is 16 amino acids long. V was cut by 1 base and J by 2 bases, with 14 bases left in between. Germline V gene lookup returns CDR1 MNHEY and CDR2 SVGAGI. CDR3 loop: CASSYFWTRTNYGYTF. CDR3 nucleotide sequence: TGTGCCAGCAGTTACTTTTGGACACGAACCAACTATGGCTACACCTTC.

The chain links TRBV2 to TRBJ2-1; maybe TRBD2 (7 bases). Trimming removed 6 bases from V and 2 bases from J, with 14 bases in between. The CDR3 is 15 amino acids. CDR1 is SNHLY, CDR2 FYNNEI, per germline. CDR3 region: CASRRRGGTYNEQFF. CDR3 DNA: TGTGCCAGCAGGAGGAGGGGGGGAACCTACAATGAGCAGTTCTTC.

This clonotype came up a few times. CDR3 loop: CASSYQWTASPYEQYF. CDR3 nucleotides: TGTGCCAGCAGTTACCAATGGACAGCTTCACCCTACGAGCAGTACTTC. The V call is TRBV6-5, the J call TRBJ2-7, with D tentatively TRBD1 (6 bases). In germline, CDR1 is MNHEY, CDR2 SVGAGI. The V end lost 2 bases, the J end lost 2 bases, and 16 bases lay between the germline ends. The CDR3 has 16 amino acids.

V gene TRBV7-9 combines with J gene TRBJ2-1; D call uncertain. Deletions cut 1 base from V and 4 bases from J, with 14 bases between. The CDR3 is 16 amino acids. Germline CDR1 is SEHNR and CDR2 is FQNEAQ (reference sequence). CDR3 amino acids: CASSLDPRPHYNEQFF. The CDR3 DNA sequence: TGTGCCAGCAGCTTAGACCCTAGGCCCCATTACAATGAGCAGTTCTTC. Complete variable domain (other parts from reference TRBV7-9 and TRBJ2-1): DTGVSQNPRHKITKRGQNVTFRCDPISEHNRLYWYRQTLGQGPEFLTYFQNEAQLEKSRLLSDRFSAERPKGSFSTLEIQRTEQGDSAMYLCASSLDPRPHYNEQFFGPGTRLTVL.

This clonotype was recorded a few times. The chain is built from TRBV7-8 and TRBJ1-6; D is ambiguous. The V and J ends lost 4 bases and 0 bases respectively, with 13 bases between them. CDR1 and CDR2 from the germline V gene are SGHVS and FQNEAQ. CDR3 length: 17 amino acids. The CDR3 coding sequence is TGTGCCAGCAGCTCCCGGGCTCCGAGCTCCTATAATTCACCCCTCCACTTT. Translated, it gives CASSSRAPSSYNSPLHF.

This clonotype was detected only a few times. The chain links TRBV15 to TRBJ2-7; 7 bases fit TRBD2. The germline gives CDR1 LNHNV, CDR2 YYDKDF (reference sequence). V gave up 1 base and J gave up 1 base; unmatched junction bases: 10. The CDR3 loop spans 17 amino acids. Here the CDR3 reads CATSRGRSSGQSYEQYF. DNA of the CDR3: TGTGCCACCAGCAGAGGAAGGAGTAGCGGGCAGTCCTACGAGCAGTACTTC.

V usage is TRBV20-1 and J usage is TRBJ2-1; 10 bases line up with TRBD2. The junction had 2 bases not matched to a gene; V was cut back by 6 bases and J by 0 bases. The CDR3 is 14 residues long. Germline V CDR1 and CDR2: DFQATT, SNEGSKA (reference sequence). This CDR3 reads CSAIAGGSYNEQFF. The DNA of the CDR3 is TGCAGTGCGATAGCGGGGGGCTCCTACAATGAGCAGTTCTTC.

This clonotype was observed a handful of times. The chain combines TRBV2 with TRBJ2-7; D unclear. The CDR3 loop spans 13 amino acids. Germline CDR1 SNHLY, CDR2 FYNNEI. V lost 4 bases to trimming and J lost 0 bases, with 7 bases between them. CDR3 region: CASSVWTSYEQYF. Written as DNA, the CDR3 is TGTGCCAGCAGTGTTTGGACCTCCTACGAGCAGTACTTC. The variable domain in full, completed from reference TRBV2 and TRBJ2-7, reads EPEVTQTPSHQVTQMGQEVILRCVPISNHLYFYWYRQILGQKVEFLVSFYNNEISEKSEIFDDQFSVERPDGSNFTLKIRSTKLEDSAMYFCASSVWTSYEQYFGPGTRLTVT.

This chain connects TRBV12-3 or TRBV12-4 to TRBJ1-4; D is uncertain. The CDR3 is 14 residues long. V was trimmed by 7 bases and J by 4 bases, leaving 13 bases between them. The CDR3, as DNA: TGTGCCAGCAAGTCGCCGGGGATTAATGAAAAACTGTTTTTT. This encodes CASKSPGINEKLFF.

The genes are TRBV18 and TRBJ2-1; 8 bases map to TRBD2. Germline V gives CDR1 KGHSH, CDR2 LQKENI. The CDR3 is 15 amino acids. The V segment lost 3 bases and the J segment 6 bases; nucleotides outside the gene matches: 7. This chain's CDR3 is CASSPFGTSTNEQFF. In DNA, the CDR3 is TGTGCCAGCTCACCCTTTGGGACTAGTACCAATGAGCAGTTCTTC.

This clonotype was found a few times. The CDR3 coding sequence is TGTGCCAGCAGCTTGGTCGGACAAGGGGTTGGGTCACCCCTCCACTTT. This translates into CASSLVGQGVGSPLHF. The rearrangement links TRBV5-6 to TRBJ1-6, with D maybe TRBD1 (5 bases). Germline CDR1 is SGHDT and CDR2 is YYEEEE. Trimming shortened V by 0 bases and J by 10 bases, and 17 bases separated the two germline ends. CDR3 size: 16 residues.

The chain recombines TRBV5-1 with TRBJ2-4; D gene uncertain. The CDR3 totals 13 residues. V was trimmed by 5 bases and J by 3 bases, leaving 9 bases between them. Looked up from germline, CDR1 is SGHRS and CDR2 is YFSETQ. CDR3 coding DNA: TGCGCCAGCAGGGGGTTTTGCAAAAACATTCAGTACTTC. It codes for CASRGFCKNIQYF.

This clonotype turned up a few times. The rearrangement joins TRBV3-1 to TRBJ2-3; the match to TRBD2 covers 14 bases. This CDR3 is built from 15 residues. CDR1 is LGHDT and CDR2 is YNNKEL in the germline V gene (reference sequence). With V trimmed by 6 bases and J by 6 bases, 5 bases remained unmatched. The CDR3 sequence: CASRLGLAGVDTQYF. The CDR3 bases are TGTGCCAGCAGACTGGGACTAGCGGGGGTCGATACGCAGTATTTT.

V usage is TRBV10-3 and J usage is TRBJ2-3, with TRBD2 identical over 12 bases. Looked up from germline, CDR1 is ENHRY and CDR2 is SYGVKD. The V segment lost 10 bases and the J segment 6 bases; nucleotides outside the gene matches: 8. The CDR3 extends over 14 amino acids. The CDR3 protein is CATRTSGTVDTQYF. The CDR3 bases are TGTGCCACCCGGACTAGCGGGACGGTGGATACGCAGTATTTT.

This clonotype came up a few times. This sequence joins TRBV12-3 or TRBV12-4 and TRBJ2-3, with 9 bases that match TRBD2. Germline trimming cut 3 bases from V and 2 bases from J; bases unmatched to any gene: 6. This CDR3 has 16 amino acids. The CDR3 is CASSFIAGVPTDTQYF. CDR3 coding DNA: TGTGCCAGCAGTTTTATAGCGGGAGTTCCCACAGATACGCAGTATTTT.

This clonotype was counted only a few times. V and J are TRBV10-3 and TRBJ2-7, with D possibly being TRBD2 (5 bases). Trimming removed 0 bases at V and 4 bases at J, with 10 bases between. Looked up from germline, CDR1 is ENHRY and CDR2 is SYGVKD. The CDR3 totals 14 residues. CDR3: CAISESGGRYEQYF. CDR3 in DNA: TGTGCCATCAGTGAGTCCGGAGGCAGATACGAGCAGTACTTC.

The J gene is TRBJ2-1, the V gene TRBV20-1; 7 bases map to TRBD1. The CDR3 contains 14 residues. Trimming cost V 3 bases and J 1 base; bases outside gene matches: 3. Germline V gene data show CDR1 as DFQATT and CDR2 as SNEGSKA (reference sequence). The CDR3: CSASYRGSYNEQFF. The CDR3 nucleotides read TGCAGTGCTAGTTACAGGGGATCCTACAATGAGCAGTTCTTC.

This clonotype has a count of ten or more. The rearrangement links TRBV7-6 to TRBJ1-1, with D unresolved. V dropped 5 bases and J dropped 1 base, with 14 bases sitting between them. Germline-derived CDR1 and CDR2 are SGHVS and FNYEAQ. This CDR3 is built from 15 residues. The CDR3 loop is CASSLTPAANTEAFF. The CDR3 region has the DNA TGTGCCAGCAGCCTTACCCCGGCAGCGAACACTGAAGCTTTCTTT.

The sample holds a few counts of this clonotype. The gene calls are TRBV27 and TRBJ1-1, with a possible D match to TRBD1 (6 bases). V shed 5 bases and J shed 0 bases, with 13 bases lying between them. Germline assignment: CDR1 MNHEY and CDR2 SMNVEV (reference sequence). The CDR3 runs to 15 residues. The chain's CDR3 is CASSKNRDLNTEAFF. Written as DNA, the CDR3 is TGTGCCAGCAGTAAAAACAGGGACCTGAACACTGAAGCTTTCTTT.

This clonotype was seen at least ten times. The chain links TRBV28 to TRBJ2-3; maybe TRBD2 (6 bases). Between the trimmed V and J ends, which lost 3 bases and 1 base, there was a span of 11 bases. CDR3 length equals 15 residues. The germline V gene has CDR1 MDHEN and CDR2 SYDVKM. CDR3 nucleotides: TGTGCCAGCAGTTTCCAGGGACTCGGCACAGATACGCAGTATTTT. It yields the protein CASSFQGLGTDTQYF.

The chain carries TRBV6-2 or TRBV6-3 and TRBJ2-1; D perhaps matches TRBD1 (6 bases). Trimming cost V 0 bases and J 6 bases, with 18 bases left between them. Looked up from germline, CDR1 is MNHEY and CDR2 is SVGEGT. The length of the CDR3 is 17 residues. The CDR3 here is CASSYSWSGVGSNEQFF. DNA of the CDR3: TGTGCCAGCAGTTACTCTTGGTCAGGGGTTGGAAGCAATGAGCAGTTCTTC.